This TCR beta chain derives from a study of cytomegalovirus exposure and HLA in healthy donors. About the study: The Caucasian-associated ancestry cluster contained more than 75% of the 300 to 450 genotyped donors.

This clone was found a few times. Its target is unknown. Vbeta (60) and Jbeta (13) primers were used in the PCR. The table came from immunoSEQ multiplex PCR; TCRdb's copy has only in-frame clones and leaves some out. The sample shows some 120,000 clones, 70% of them seen only once. Overall study results and limits: By HLA locus, TCR association rates varied in a later analysis, with DRB1 showing the most and HLA-C the fewest.

V lost 6 bases and J 5 bases, leaving 11 bases between the germline ends. This CDR3 is 13 amino acids long. Germline CDR1 MNHEY, CDR2 SMNVEV (reference sequence). The TCR originated in a man aged 25 to 40 in good health and CMV-seropositive. The rearrangement uses TRBV27 and TRBJ2-1; D not certain. Sequencing was done on a sample of PBMCs. In DNA, the CDR3 is TGTGCCAGCAGCCTATCGAGGAACAATGAGCAGTTCTTC. Its translation is CASSLSRNNEQFF.